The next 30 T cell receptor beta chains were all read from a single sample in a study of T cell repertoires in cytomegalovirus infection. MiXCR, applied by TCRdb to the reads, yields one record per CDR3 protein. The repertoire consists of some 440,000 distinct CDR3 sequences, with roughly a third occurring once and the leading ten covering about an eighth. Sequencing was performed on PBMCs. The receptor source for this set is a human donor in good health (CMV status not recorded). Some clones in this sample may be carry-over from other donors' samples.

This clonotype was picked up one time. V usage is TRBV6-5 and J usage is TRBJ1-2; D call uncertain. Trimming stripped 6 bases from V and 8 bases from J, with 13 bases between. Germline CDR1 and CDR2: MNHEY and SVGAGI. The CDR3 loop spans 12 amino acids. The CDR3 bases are TGTGCCAGCAGACAAGTGGTGGGAGGCTACACCTTC. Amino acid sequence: CASRQVVGGYTF.

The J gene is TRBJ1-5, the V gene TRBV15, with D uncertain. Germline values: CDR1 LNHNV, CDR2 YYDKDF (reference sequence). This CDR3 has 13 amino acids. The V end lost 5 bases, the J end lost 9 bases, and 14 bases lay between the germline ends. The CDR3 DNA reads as TGTGCCACCAGCCAAAGCCGGCCGGGGCCCCAGCATTTT. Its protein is CATSQSRPGPQHF.

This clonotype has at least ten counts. CDR3 sequence reads: CASSEAPLAGDTDTQYF. The CDR3 region has the DNA TGTGCCAGCAGTGAGGCCCCACTAGCGGGGGACACAGATACGCAGTATTTT. V gene TRBV6-1 combines with J gene TRBJ2-3; 11 nucleotides align to TRBD2. V gave up 3 bases and J gave up 2 bases; unmatched junction bases: 7. The CDR3 is made up of 17 amino acids. Per the germline V gene, CDR1 is MNHNS and CDR2 is SASEGT.

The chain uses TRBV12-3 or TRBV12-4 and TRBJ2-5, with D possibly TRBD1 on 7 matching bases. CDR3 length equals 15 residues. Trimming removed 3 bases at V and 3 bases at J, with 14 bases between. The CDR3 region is CASSFRGTDKETQYF. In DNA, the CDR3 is TGTGCCAGCAGTTTCCGCGGGACAGATAAAGAGACCCAGTACTTC.

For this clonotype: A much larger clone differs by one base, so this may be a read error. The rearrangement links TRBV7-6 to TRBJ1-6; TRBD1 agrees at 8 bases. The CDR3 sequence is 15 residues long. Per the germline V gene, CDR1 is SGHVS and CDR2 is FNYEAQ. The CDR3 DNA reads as TGTGCCAGCAGCCTGAGGGACAGGTCCTCGTCACCCCTCCGCTTT. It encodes CASSLRDRSSSPLRF.

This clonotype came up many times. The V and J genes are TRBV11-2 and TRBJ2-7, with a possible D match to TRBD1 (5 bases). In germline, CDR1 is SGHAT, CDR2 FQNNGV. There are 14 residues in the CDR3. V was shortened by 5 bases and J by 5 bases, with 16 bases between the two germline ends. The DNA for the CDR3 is TGTGCCAGCAGCCCTCTCCAGGGTCCAAACGAGCAGTACTTC. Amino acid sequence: CASSPLQGPNEQYF.

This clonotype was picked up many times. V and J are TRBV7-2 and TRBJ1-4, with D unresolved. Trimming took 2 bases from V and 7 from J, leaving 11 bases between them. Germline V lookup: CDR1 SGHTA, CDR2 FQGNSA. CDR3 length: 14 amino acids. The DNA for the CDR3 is TGTGCCAGCAGCTTATCGGGTAGGGCTGAAAAACTGTTTTTT. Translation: CASSLSGRAEKLFF.

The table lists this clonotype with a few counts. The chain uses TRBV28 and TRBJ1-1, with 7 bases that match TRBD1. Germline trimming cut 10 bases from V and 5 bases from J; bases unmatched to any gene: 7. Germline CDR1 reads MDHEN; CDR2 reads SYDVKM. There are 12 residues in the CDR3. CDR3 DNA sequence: TGTGCCACGGGACAGAAAAGAACTGAAGCTTTCTTT. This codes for CATGQKRTEAFF.

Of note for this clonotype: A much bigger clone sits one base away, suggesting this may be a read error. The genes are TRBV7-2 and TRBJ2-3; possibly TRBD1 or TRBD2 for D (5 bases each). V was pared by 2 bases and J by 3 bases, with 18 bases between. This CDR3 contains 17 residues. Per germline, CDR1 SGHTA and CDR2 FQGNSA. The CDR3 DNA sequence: TGTACCAGCAGCTTACGGGCCCGGGGCGGACAAACAGATACGCAGTATTTT. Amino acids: CTSSLRARGGQTDTQYF.

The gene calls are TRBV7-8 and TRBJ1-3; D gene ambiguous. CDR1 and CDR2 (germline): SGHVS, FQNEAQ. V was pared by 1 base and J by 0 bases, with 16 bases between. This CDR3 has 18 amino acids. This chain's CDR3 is CASSLEGGWEFSGNTIYF. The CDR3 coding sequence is TGTGCCAGCAGCTTAGAAGGAGGATGGGAATTCTCTGGAAACACCATATATTTT. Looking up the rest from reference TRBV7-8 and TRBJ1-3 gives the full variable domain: GAGVSQSPRYKVAKRGQDVALRCDPISGHVSLFWYQQALGQGPEFLTYFQNEAQLDKSGLPSDRFFAERPEGSVSTLKIQRTQQEDSAVYLCASSLEGGWEFSGNTIYFGEGSWLTVV.

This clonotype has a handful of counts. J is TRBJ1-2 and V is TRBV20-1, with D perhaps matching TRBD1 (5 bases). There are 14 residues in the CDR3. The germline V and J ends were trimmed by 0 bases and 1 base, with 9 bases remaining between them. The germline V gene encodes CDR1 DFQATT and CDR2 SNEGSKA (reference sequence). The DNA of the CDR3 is TGCAGTGCTAGAGAATTCGACAGTAACTATGGCTACACCTTC. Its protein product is CSAREFDSNYGYTF.

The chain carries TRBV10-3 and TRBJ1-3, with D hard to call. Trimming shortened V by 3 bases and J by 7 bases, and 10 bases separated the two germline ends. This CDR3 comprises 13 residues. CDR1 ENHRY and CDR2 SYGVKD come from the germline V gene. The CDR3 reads CAISERTGNTIYF. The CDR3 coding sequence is TGTGCCATCAGTGAAAGGACGGGGAACACCATATATTTT.

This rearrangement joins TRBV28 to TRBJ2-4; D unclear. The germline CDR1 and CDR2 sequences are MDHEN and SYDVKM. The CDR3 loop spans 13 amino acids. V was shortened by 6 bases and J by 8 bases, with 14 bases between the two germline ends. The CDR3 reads CASSGSVRDIQYF. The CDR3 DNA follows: TGTGCCAGCAGCGGATCGGTTCGGGACATTCAGTACTTC.

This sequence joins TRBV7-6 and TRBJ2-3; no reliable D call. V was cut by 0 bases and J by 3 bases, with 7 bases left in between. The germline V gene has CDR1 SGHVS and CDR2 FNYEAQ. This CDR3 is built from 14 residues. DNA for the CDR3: TGTGCCAGCAGCTTAGCCCATGCGACAGATACGCAGTATTTT. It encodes CASSLAHATDTQYF.

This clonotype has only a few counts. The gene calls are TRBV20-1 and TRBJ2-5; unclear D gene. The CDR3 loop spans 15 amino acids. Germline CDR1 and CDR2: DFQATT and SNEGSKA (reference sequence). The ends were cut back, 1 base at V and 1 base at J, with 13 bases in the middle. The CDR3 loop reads CSARASLWPQETQYF. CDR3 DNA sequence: TGCAGTGCTAGAGCATCCCTGTGGCCCCAAGAGACCCAGTACTTC.

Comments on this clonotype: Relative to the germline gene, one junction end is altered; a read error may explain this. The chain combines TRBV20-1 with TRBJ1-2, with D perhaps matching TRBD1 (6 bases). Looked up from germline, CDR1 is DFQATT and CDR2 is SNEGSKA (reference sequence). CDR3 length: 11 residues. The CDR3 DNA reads TGCAGTACTAGACTTGACAGGCCAGATACCTTC. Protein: CSTRLDRPDTF.

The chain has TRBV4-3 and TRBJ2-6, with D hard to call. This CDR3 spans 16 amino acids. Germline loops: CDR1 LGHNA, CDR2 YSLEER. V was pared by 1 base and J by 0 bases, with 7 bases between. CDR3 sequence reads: CASSQVRSSGANVLTF. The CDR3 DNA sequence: TGCGCCAGCAGCCAAGTCCGCAGCTCTGGGGCCAACGTCCTGACTTTC.

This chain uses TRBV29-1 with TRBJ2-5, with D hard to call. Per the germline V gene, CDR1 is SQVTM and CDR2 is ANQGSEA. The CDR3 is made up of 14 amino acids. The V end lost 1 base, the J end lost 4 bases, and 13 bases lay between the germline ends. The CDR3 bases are TGCAGCGTTGAAGGCGAACTGGCGATAGAGACCCAGTACTTC. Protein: CSVEGELAIETQYF.

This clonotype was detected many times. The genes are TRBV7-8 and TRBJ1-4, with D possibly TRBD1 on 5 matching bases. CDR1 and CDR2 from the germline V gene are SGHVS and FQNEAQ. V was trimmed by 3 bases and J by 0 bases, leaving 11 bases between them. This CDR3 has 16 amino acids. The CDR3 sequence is CASSFSPGPTNEKLFF. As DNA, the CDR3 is TGTGCCAGCAGCTTTAGCCCAGGGCCAACTAATGAAAAACTGTTTTTT.

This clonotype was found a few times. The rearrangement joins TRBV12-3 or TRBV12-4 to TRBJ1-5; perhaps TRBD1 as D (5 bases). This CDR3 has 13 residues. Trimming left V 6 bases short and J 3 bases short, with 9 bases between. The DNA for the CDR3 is TGTGCCAGCAGAAGACAGTACAATCAGCCCCAGCATTTT. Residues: CASRRQYNQPQHF.

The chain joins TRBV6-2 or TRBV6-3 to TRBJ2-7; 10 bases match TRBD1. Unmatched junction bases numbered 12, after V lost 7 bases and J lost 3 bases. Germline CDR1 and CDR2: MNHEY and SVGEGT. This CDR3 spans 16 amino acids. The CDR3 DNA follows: TGTGCCAGCACCCCAGTGGGTCGGGACAGGGGCTACGAGCAGTACTTC. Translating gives CASTPVGRDRGYEQYF.

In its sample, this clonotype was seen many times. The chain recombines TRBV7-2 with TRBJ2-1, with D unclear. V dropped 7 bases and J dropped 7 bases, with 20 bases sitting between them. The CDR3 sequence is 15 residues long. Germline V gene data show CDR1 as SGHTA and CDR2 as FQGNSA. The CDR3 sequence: CASTRLPLIRNEQFF. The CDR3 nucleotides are TGTGCCAGCACCCGACTCCCTTTAATAAGAAATGAGCAGTTCTTC. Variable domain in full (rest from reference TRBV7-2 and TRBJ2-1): GAGVSQSPSNKVTEKGKDVELRCDPISGHTALYWYRQSLGQGLEFLIYFQGNSAPDKSGLPSDRFSAERTGGSVSTLTIQRTQQEDSAVYLCASTRLPLIRNEQFFGPGTRLTVL.

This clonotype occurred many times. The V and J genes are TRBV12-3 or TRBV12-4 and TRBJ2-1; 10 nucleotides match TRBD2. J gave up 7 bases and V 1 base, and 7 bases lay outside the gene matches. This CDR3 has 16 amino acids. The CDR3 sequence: CASSLGQRGGVNEQFF. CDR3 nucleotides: TGTGCCAGCAGTTTAGGGCAGCGGGGGGGCGTAAATGAGCAGTTCTTC.

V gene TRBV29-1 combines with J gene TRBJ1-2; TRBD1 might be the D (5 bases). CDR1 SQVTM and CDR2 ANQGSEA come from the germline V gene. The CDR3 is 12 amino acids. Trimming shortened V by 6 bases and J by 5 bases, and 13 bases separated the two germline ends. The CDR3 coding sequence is TGCAGCGTCGAGGACAAGTCTTATGGCTACACCTTC. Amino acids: CSVEDKSYGYTF.

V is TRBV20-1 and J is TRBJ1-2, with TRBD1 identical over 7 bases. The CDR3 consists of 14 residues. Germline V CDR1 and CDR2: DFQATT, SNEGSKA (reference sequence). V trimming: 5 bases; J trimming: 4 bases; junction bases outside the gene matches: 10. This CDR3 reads CSARTGTVSYGYTF. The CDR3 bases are TGCAGTGCTCGAACCGGGACAGTTAGCTATGGCTACACCTTC.

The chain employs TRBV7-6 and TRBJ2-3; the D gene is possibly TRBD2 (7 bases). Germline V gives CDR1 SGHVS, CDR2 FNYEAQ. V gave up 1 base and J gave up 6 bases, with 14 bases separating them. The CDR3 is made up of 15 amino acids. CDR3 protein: CASSLGGGRMDTQYF. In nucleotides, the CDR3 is TGTGCCAGCAGCTTAGGGGGGGGCCGAATGGATACGCAGTATTTT.

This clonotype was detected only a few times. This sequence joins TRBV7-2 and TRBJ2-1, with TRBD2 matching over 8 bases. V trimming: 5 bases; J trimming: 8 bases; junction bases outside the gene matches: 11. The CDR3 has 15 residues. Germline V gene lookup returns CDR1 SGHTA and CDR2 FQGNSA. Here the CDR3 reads CASSGKRGFNHEQFF. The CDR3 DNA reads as TGTGCCAGCAGCGGGAAGCGGGGGTTTAACCATGAGCAGTTCTTC. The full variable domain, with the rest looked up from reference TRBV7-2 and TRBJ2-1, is GAGVSQSPSNKVTEKGKDVELRCDPISGHTALYWYRQSLGQGLEFLIYFQGNSAPDKSGLPSDRFSAERTGGSVSTLTIQRTQQEDSAVYLCASSGKRGFNHEQFFGPGTRLTVL.

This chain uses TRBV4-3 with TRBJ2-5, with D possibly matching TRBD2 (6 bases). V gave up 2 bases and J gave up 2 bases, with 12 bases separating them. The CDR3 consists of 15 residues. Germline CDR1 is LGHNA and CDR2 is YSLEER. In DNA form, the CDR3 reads TGCGCCAGCAGCCAACTCTCGGGGGTTCAAGAGACCCAGTACTTC. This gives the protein CASSQLSGVQETQYF.

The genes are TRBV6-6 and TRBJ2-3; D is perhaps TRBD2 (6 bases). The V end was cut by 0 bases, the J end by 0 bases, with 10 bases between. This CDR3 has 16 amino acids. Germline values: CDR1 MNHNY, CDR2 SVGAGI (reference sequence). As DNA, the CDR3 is TGTGCCAGCAGTTACTCGATCGGGGGAAGCACAGATACGCAGTATTTT. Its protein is CASSYSIGGSTDTQYF.

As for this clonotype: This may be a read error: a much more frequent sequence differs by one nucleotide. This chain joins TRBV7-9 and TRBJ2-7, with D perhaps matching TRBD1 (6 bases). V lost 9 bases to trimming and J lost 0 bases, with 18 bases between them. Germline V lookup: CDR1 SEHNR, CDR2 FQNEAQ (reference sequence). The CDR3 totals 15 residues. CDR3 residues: CARSRHGTNSYEQYF. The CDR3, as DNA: TGTGCCAGAAGCCGACACGGGACAAACTCCTACGAGCAGTACTTC.